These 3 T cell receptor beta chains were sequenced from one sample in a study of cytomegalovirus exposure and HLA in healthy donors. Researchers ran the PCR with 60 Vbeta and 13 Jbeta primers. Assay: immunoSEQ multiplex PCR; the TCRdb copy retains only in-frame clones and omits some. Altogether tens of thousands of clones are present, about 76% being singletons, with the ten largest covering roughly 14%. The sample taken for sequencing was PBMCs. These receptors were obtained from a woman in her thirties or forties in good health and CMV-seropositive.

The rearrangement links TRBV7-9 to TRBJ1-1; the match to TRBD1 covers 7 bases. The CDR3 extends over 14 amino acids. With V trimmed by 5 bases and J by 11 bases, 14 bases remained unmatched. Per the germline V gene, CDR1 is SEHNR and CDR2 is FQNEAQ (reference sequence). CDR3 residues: CASSNPETGIRAFF. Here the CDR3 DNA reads TGTGCCAGCAGCAATCCTGAGACAGGGATTAGGGCTTTCTTT.

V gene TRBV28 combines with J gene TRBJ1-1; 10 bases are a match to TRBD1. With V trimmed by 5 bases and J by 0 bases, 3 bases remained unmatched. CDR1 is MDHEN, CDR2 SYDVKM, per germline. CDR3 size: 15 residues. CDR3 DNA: TGTGCCAGCAGTCAGGGACAGGGGCTGAACACTGAAGCTTTCTTT. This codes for CASSQGQGLNTEAFF.

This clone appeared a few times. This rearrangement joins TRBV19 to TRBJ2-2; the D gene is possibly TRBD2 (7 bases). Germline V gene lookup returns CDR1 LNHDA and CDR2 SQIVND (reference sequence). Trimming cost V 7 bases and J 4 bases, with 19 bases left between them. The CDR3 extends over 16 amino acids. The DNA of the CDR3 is TGTGCCAGTACCCACCCGAGGGGGGGCCTCACCGGGGAGCTGTTTTTT. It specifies CASTHPRGGLTGELFF.